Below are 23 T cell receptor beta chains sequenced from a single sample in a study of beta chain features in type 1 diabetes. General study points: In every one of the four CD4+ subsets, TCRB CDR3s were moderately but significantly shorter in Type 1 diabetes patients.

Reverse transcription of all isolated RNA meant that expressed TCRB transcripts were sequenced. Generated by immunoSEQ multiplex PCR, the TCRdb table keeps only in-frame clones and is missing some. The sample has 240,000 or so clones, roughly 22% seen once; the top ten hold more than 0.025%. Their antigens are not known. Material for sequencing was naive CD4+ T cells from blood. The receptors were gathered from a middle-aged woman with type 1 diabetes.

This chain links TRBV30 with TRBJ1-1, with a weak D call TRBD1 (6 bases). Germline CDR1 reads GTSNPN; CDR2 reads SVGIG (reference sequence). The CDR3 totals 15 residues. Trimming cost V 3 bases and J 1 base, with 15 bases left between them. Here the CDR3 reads CAWRPGGQRNTEAFF. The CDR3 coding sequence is TGTGCCTGGAGGCCGGGGGGCCAGAGGAACACTGAAGCTTTCTTT.

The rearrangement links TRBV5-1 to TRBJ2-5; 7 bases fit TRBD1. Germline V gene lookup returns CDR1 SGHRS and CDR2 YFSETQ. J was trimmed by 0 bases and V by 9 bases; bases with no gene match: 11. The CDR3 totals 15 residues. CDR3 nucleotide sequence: TGCGCCACCAGACAGACAGGGAAGTACCAAGAGACCCAGTACTTC. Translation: CATRQTGKYQETQYF.

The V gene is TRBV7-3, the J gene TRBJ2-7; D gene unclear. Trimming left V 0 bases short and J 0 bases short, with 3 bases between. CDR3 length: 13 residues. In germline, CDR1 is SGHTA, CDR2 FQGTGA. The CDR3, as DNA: TGTGCCAGCAGCTTAACGGCCTCCTACGAGCAGTACTTC. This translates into CASSLTASYEQYF.

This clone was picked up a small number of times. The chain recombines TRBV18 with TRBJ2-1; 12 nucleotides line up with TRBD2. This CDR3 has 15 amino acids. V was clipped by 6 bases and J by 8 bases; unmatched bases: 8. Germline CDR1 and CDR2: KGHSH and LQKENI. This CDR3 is CASSTRLAGGDEQFF. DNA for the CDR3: TGTGCCAGCTCTACCCGGCTAGCGGGAGGGGATGAGCAGTTCTTC.

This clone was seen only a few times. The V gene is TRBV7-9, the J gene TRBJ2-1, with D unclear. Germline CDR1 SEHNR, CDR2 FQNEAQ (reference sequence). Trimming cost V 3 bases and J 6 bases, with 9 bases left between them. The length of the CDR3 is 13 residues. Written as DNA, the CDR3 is TGTGCCAGCAGCTTCGAGTCGCTCAATGAGCAGTTCTTC. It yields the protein CASSFESLNEQFF.

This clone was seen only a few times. The chain's CDR3 is CASSSTGGMNEKLFF. Here the CDR3 DNA reads TGTGCCAGCAGCTCTACAGGGGGCATGAATGAAAAACTGTTTTTT. The J gene is TRBJ1-4, the V gene TRBV11-2; TRBD1 agrees at 9 bases. Unmatched junction bases numbered 5, after V lost 4 bases and J lost 5 bases. The V gene's germline CDR1 is SGHAT and CDR2 FQNNGV. There are 15 residues in the CDR3.

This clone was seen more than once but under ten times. CDR3 residues: CASSPRQGSGISEAFF. The CDR3 DNA follows: TGTGCCAGCAGCCCCCGACAGGGTTCCGGGATTTCTGAAGCTTTCTTT. The chain uses TRBV7-3 and TRBJ1-1; 7 bases agree with TRBD1. The CDR3 has 16 amino acids. With V trimmed by 5 bases and J by 6 bases, 15 bases remained unmatched. CDR1 and CDR2 (germline): SGHTA, FQGTGA.

DNA of the CDR3: TGTGCCAGCTCACAGACTAGCGGAAGAGAGACCCAGTACTTC. It translates to CASSQTSGRETQYF. This chain links TRBV18 with TRBJ2-5; 9 bases are shared with TRBD2. Germline V lookup: CDR1 KGHSH, CDR2 LQKENI. With V trimmed by 4 bases and J by 4 bases, 4 bases remained unmatched. CDR3 length: 14 residues. Supplemented by reference TRBV18 and TRBJ2-5, the full variable domain reads NAGVMQNPRHLVRRRGQEARLRCSPMKGHSHVYWYRQLPEEGLKFMVYLQKENIIDESGMPKERFSAEFPKEGPSILRIQQVVRGDSAAYFCASSQTSGRETQYFGPGTRLLVL.

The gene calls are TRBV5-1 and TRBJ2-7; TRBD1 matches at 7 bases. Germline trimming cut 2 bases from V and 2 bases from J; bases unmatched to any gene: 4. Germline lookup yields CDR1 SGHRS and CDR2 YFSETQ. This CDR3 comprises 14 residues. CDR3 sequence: CASSLGQEPYEQYF. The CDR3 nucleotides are TGCGCCAGCAGCTTAGGACAGGAGCCCTACGAGCAGTACTTC.

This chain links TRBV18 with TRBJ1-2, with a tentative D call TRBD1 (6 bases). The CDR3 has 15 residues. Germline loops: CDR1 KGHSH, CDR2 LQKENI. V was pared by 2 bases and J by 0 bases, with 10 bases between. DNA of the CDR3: TGTGCCAGCTCACCAGGGGGACATCCTAACTATGGCTACACCTTC. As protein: CASSPGGHPNYGYTF.

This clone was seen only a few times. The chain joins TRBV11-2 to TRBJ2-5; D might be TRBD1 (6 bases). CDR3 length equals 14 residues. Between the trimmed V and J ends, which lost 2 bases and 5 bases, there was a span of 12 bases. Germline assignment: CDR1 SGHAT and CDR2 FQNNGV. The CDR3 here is CASSLPGQLETQYF. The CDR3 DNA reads TGTGCCAGCAGCTTACCTGGACAGCTGGAGACCCAGTACTTC.

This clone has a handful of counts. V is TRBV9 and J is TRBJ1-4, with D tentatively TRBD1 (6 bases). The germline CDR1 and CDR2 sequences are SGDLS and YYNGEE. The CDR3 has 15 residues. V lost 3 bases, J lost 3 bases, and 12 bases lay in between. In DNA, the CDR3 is TGTGCCAGCAGCGGCCAGGGGACGCCTAATGAAAAACTGTTTTTT. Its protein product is CASSGQGTPNEKLFF. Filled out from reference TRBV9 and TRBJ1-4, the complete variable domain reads DSGVTQTPKHLITATGQRVTLRCSPRSGDLSVYWYQQSLDQGLQFLIQYYNGEERAKGNILERFSAQQFPDLHSELNLSSLELGDSALYFCASSGQGTPNEKLFFGSGTQLSVL.

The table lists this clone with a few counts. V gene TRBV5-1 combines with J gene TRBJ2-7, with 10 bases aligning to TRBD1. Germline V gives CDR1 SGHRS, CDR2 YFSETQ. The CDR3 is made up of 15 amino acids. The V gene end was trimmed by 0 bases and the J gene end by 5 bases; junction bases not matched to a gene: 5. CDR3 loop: CASSLAPTGGNEQYF. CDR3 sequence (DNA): TGCGCCAGCAGCTTGGCCCCGACAGGGGGCAACGAGCAGTACTTC.

In DNA, the CDR3 is TGCGCCAGCAGCCAAGATTTGGGGCAGGGCAGGCAGCCCCAGCATTTT. The encoded protein is CASSQDLGQGRQPQHF. The chain has TRBV4-1 and TRBJ1-5; weak D call: TRBD1 (5 bases). The CDR3 contains 16 residues. V was cut by 0 bases and J by 7 bases, with 16 bases left in between. Germline-derived CDR1 and CDR2 are MGHRA and YSYEKL.

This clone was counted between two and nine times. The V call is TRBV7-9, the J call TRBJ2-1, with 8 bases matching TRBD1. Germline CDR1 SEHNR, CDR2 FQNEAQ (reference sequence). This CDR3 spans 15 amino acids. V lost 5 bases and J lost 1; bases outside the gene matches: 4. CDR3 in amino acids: CASSPTGVSYNEQFF. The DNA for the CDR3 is TGTGCCAGCAGCCCGACAGGGGTTTCCTACAATGAGCAGTTCTTC.

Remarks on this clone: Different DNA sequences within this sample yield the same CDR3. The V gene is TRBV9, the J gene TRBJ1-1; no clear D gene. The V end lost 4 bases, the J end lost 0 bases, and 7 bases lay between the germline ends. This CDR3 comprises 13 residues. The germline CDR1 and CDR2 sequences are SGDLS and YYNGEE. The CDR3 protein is CASSSDLNTEAFF. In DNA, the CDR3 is TGTGCCAGCAGCTCTGACTTGAACACTGAAGCTTTCTTT.

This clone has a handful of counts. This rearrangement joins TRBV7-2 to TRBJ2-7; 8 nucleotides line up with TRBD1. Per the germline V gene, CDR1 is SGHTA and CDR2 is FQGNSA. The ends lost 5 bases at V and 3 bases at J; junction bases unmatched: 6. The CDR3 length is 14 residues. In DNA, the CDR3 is TGTGCCAGCAGCGAACCGGGACAGGTCTACGAGCAGTACTTC. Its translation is CASSEPGQVYEQYF. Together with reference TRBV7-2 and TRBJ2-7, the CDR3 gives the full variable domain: GAGVSQSPSNKVTEKGKDVELRCDPISGHTALYWYRQSLGQGLEFLIYFQGNSAPDKSGLPSDRFSAERTGGSVSTLTIQRTQQEDSAVYLCASSEPGQVYEQYFGPGTRLTVT.

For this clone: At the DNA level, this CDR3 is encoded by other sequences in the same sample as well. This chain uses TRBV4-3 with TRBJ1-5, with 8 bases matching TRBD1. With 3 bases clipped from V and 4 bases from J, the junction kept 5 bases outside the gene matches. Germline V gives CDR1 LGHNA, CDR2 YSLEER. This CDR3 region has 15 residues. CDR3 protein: CASSQGTGGNQPQHF. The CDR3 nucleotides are TGCGCCAGCAGCCAGGGGACAGGAGGAAATCAGCCCCAGCATTTT.

The DNA of the CDR3 is TGTGCCAGCAGCTTGGGACAGGAGTACTCTGGGGCCAACGTCCTGACTTTC. It codes for CASSLGQEYSGANVLTF. The chain recombines TRBV5-4 with TRBJ2-6; TRBD1 is a possible D gene (6 bases). This CDR3 has 17 amino acids. Germline assignment: CDR1 SGHNT and CDR2 YYREEE (reference sequence). V lost 0 bases and J lost 0, with 10 bases in between.

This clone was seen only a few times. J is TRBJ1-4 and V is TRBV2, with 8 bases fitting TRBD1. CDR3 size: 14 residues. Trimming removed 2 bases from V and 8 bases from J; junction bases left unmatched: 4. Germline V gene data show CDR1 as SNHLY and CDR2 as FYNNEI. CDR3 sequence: CASSEQGAWEKLFF. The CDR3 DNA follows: TGTGCCAGCAGTGAACAGGGGGCGTGGGAAAAACTGTTTTTT.

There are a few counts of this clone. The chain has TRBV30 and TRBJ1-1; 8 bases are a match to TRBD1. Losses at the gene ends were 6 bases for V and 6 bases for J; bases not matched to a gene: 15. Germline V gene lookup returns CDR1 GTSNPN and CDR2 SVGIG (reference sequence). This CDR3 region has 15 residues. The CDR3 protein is CACNRTGTGYSEAFF. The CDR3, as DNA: TGTGCCTGTAATAGGACGGGGACAGGTTACTCTGAAGCTTTCTTT.

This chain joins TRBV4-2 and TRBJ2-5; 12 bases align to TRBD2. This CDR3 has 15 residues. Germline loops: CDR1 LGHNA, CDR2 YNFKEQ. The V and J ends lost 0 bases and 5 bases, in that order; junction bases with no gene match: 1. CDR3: CASSQDGLAGETQYF. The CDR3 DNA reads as TGTGCCAGCAGCCAAGATGGACTAGCGGGGGAGACCCAGTACTTC.

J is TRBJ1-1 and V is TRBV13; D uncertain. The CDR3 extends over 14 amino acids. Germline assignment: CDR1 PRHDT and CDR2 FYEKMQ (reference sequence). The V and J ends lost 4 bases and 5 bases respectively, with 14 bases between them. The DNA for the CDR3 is TGTGCCAGCAGCTCCGGTGTTTTAAATACTGAAGCTTTCTTT. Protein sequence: CASSSGVLNTEAFF.